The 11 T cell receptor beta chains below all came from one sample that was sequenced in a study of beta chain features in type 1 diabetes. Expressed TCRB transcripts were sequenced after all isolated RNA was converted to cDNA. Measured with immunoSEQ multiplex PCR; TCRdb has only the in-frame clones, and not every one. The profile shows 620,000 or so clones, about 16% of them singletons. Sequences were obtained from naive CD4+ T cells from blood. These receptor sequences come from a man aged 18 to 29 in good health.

The CDR3 DNA follows: TGTGCCATCAGTCTGACAGGGTCCTACGAGCAGTACTTC. It encodes CAISLTGSYEQYF. The rearrangement links TRBV10-3 to TRBJ2-7, with TRBD1 identical over 7 bases. The ends lost 5 bases at V and 1 base at J; junction bases unmatched: 2. The germline V gene has CDR1 ENHRY and CDR2 SYGVKD. The CDR3 has 13 amino acids.

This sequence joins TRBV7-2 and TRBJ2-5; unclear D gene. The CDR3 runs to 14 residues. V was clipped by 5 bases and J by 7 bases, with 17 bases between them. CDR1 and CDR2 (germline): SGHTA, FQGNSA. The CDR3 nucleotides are TGTGCCAGCAGCCAAGACCCGGGCCTGGGGACCCAGTACTTC. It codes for CASSQDPGLGTQYF. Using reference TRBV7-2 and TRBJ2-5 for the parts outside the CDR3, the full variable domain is GAGVSQSPSNKVTEKGKDVELRCDPISGHTALYWYRQSLGQGLEFLIYFQGNSAPDKSGLPSDRFSAERTGGSVSTLTIQRTQQEDSAVYLCASSQDPGLGTQYFGPGTRLLVL.

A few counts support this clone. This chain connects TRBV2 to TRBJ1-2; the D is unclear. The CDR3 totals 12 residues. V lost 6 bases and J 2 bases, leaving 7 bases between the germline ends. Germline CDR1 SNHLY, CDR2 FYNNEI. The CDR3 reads CASSEQNYGYTF. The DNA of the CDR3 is TGTGCCAGCAGCGAGCAGAACTATGGCTACACCTTC.

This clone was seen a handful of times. The CDR3 region is CASSPGGTRVPYEQYF. The CDR3 DNA follows: TGCGCCAGCAGCCCCGGGGGGACCCGGGTTCCCTACGAGCAGTACTTC. This chain connects TRBV5-1 to TRBJ2-7; 7 positions agree with TRBD2. The CDR3 is made up of 16 amino acids. Germline V gene lookup returns CDR1 SGHRS and CDR2 YFSETQ. The V gene end was trimmed by 4 bases and the J gene end by 2 bases; junction bases not matched to a gene: 12.

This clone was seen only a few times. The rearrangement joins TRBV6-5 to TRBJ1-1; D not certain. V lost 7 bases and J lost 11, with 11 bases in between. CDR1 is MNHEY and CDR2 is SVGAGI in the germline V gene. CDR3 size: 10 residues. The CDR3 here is CASTPTRAFF. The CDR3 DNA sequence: TGTGCCAGCACTCCGACGAGGGCTTTCTTT.

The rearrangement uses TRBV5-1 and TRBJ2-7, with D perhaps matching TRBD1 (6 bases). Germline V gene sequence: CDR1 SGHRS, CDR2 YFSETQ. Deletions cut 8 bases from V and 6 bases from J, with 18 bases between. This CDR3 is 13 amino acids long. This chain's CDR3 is CARTHRTASEQYF. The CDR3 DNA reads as TGCGCCAGAACACACAGGACAGCCTCCGAGCAGTACTTC.

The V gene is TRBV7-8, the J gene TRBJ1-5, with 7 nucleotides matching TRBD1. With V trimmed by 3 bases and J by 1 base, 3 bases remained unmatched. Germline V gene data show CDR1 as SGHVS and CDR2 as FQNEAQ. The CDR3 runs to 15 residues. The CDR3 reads CASSFLDRSNQPQHF. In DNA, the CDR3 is TGTGCCAGCAGCTTTCTGGACAGGAGCAATCAGCCCCAGCATTTT.

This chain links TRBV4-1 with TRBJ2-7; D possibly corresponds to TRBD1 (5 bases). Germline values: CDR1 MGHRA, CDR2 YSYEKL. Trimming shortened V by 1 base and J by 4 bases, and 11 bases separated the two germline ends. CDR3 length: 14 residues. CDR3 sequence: CASSQGPGSYEQYF. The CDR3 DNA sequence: TGCGCCAGCAGCCAAGGCCCAGGGTCTTACGAGCAGTACTTC.

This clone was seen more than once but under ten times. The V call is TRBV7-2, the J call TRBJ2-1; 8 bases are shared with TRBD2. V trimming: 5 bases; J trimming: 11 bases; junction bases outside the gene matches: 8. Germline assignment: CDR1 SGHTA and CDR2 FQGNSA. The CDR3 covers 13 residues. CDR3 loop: CASSPRSGVKQFF. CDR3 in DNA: TGTGCCAGCAGCCCTCGTAGCGGGGTGAAGCAGTTCTTC. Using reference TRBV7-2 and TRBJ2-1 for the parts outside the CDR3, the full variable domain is GAGVSQSPSNKVTEKGKDVELRCDPISGHTALYWYRQSLGQGLEFLIYFQGNSAPDKSGLPSDRFSAERTGGSVSTLTIQRTQQEDSAVYLCASSPRSGVKQFFGPGTRLTVL.

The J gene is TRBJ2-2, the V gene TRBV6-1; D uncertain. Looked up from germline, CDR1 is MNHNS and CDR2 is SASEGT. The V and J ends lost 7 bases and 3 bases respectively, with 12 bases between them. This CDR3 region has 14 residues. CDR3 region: CASTRNGYTGELFF. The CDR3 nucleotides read TGTGCCAGCACTCGAAACGGCTACACCGGGGAGCTGTTTTTT.

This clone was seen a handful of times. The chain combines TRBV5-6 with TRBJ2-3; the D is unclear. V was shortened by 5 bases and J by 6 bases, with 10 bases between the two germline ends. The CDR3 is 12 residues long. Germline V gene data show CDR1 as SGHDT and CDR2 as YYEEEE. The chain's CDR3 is CASRSRDDTQYF. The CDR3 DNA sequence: TGTGCCAGCAGATCTAGGGATGATACGCAGTATTTT.